These 27 T cell receptor beta chains were sequenced from one sample in a study of CD8+ T cells in alopecia areata. Sample treatment: oral pan-JAK inhibitor, 5-10 mg twice daily. Extracted from the samples, RNA was reverse transcribed into cDNA to serve as the sequencing template. The protocol was immunoSEQ multiplex PCR, while the TCRdb copy is restricted to in-frame clones and leaves out a portion. This repertoire shows 110,000 to 150,000 clones, around 87% found once; its top ten account for about 13%. The sequencing used CD8+ T cells sorted from blood, collected at week 4, from a patient treated with tofacitinib. The receptors derive from a human donor with alopecia areata.

In this sample, this clone turned up once. V usage is TRBV6-6 and J usage is TRBJ2-5; tentatively, D is TRBD1 (6 bases). V lost 4 bases, J lost 3 bases, and 18 bases lay in between. Germline-derived CDR1 and CDR2 are MNHNY and SVGAGI (reference sequence). The CDR3 sequence is 16 residues long. The CDR3 reads CASSFGQIPEKETQYF. CDR3 nucleotide sequence: TGTGCCAGCAGTTTCGGACAGATTCCCGAGAAAGAGACCCAGTACTTC.

V is TRBV29-1 and J is TRBJ1-5; D ambiguous. Germline lookup yields CDR1 SQVTM and CDR2 ANQGSEA. This CDR3 has 14 amino acids. This chain's CDR3 is CSGRRRRRNQPQHF. The CDR3 DNA reads TGCAGTGGACGGAGAAGGAGGCGCAATCAGCCCCAGCATTTT.

The J gene is TRBJ2-2, the V gene TRBV27; 9 bases are shared with TRBD2. The germline gives CDR1 MNHEY, CDR2 SMNVEV (reference sequence). V lost 4 bases to trimming and J lost 1 base; unmatched junction nucleotides: 4. This CDR3 is built from 16 residues. CDR3 residues: CASSSLAGVNTGELFF. The CDR3 region has the DNA TGTGCCAGCAGTTCATTAGCGGGAGTGAACACCGGGGAGCTGTTTTTT.

The chain employs TRBV7-2 and TRBJ1-1; D is ambiguous. Trimming pared 5 bases from V and 5 bases from J, leaving 12 bases between. This CDR3 spans 13 amino acids. The germline V gene has CDR1 SGHTA and CDR2 FQGNSA. The CDR3 region has the DNA TGTGCCAGCAGCCGAGGGTTAAGTACTGAAGCTTTCTTT. This encodes CASSRGLSTEAFF.

The rearrangement uses TRBV5-1 and TRBJ1-2; 10 bases align to TRBD1. After removal of 0 bases from V and 6 bases from J, the junction contained 11 bases not matched to a gene. The CDR3 is made up of 17 amino acids. The germline gives CDR1 SGHRS, CDR2 YFSETQ. The CDR3 DNA sequence: TGCGCCAGCAGCTTGGCCGGGACAGGGGCCATCATTGATGGCTACACCTTC. Its translation: CASSLAGTGAIIDGYTF. Looking up the rest from reference TRBV5-1 and TRBJ1-2 gives the full variable domain: KAGVTQTPRYLIKTRGQQVTLSCSPISGHRSVSWYQQTPGQGLQFLFEYFSETQRNKGNFPGRFSGRQFSNSRSEMNVSTLELGDSALYLCASSLAGTGAIIDGYTFGSGTRLTVV.

V is TRBV6-5 and J is TRBJ2-2; D is perhaps TRBD1 (5 bases). V shed 6 bases and J shed 6 bases, with 14 bases lying between them. The germline CDR1 and CDR2 sequences are MNHEY and SVGAGI. The CDR3 spans 14 residues. This CDR3 is CASRVAGLAGELFF. CDR3 nucleotide sequence: TGTGCCAGCAGAGTTGCAGGGTTGGCCGGGGAGCTGTTTTTT.

J is TRBJ2-2 and V is TRBV6-1; no reliable D call. Germline V gives CDR1 MNHNS, CDR2 SASEGT. CDR3 length: 15 amino acids. V was clipped by 6 bases and J by 0 bases, with 11 bases between them. The CDR3 here is CASRPDVANTGELFF. CDR3 coding DNA: TGTGCCAGCAGACCCGACGTGGCGAACACCGGGGAGCTGTTTTTT.

J is TRBJ2-7 and V is TRBV19; 8 nucleotides match TRBD2. Trimming took 3 bases from V and 6 from J; bases not matched to a gene: 4. This CDR3 spans 13 amino acids. Germline CDR1 is LNHDA and CDR2 is SQIVND (reference sequence). This chain's CDR3 is CASSIGLASEQYF. The CDR3 bases are TGTGCCAGTAGTATTGGACTAGCCTCCGAGCAGTACTTC.

The V call is TRBV7-9, the J call TRBJ2-7, with a weak D call TRBD1 (5 bases). The CDR3 extends over 18 amino acids. V was clipped by 1 base and J by 2 bases, with 21 bases between them. Germline V CDR1 and CDR2: SEHNR, FQNEAQ (reference sequence). CDR3 sequence reads: CASSLVGVFQGATYEQYF. The CDR3 region has the DNA TGTGCCAGCAGCTTAGTCGGCGTTTTCCAGGGCGCTACCTACGAGCAGTACTTC.

The gene calls are TRBV5-1 and TRBJ2-7, with D perhaps matching TRBD1 or TRBD2 (5 bases each). Germline values: CDR1 SGHRS, CDR2 YFSETQ. The V and J ends lost 1 base and 6 bases respectively, with 11 bases between them. The CDR3 contains 13 residues. CDR3 protein: CASSLWGLGEQYF. The CDR3 coding sequence is TGCGCCAGCAGCTTGTGGGGGTTGGGCGAGCAGTACTTC.

This chain links TRBV6-1 with TRBJ2-5; 8 positions agree with TRBD2. The CDR3 sequence is 15 residues long. Looked up from germline, CDR1 is MNHNS and CDR2 is SASEGT. J lost 12 bases, V lost 6 bases, and 18 bases had no gene match. The CDR3 here is CASSARGAGGGTKYF. The CDR3 bases are TGTGCCAGCAGCGCCCGGGGGGCGGGGGGTGGTACAAAGTACTTC.

This rearrangement joins TRBV19 to TRBJ2-7; 8 bases are a match to TRBD2. The V and J ends lost 4 bases and 3 bases, in that order; junction bases with no gene match: 2. The CDR3 is 13 residues long. Germline CDR1 is LNHDA and CDR2 is SQIVND (reference sequence). In DNA form, the CDR3 reads TGTGCCAGTAGTACCAGCGGGGGCTACGAGCAGTACTTC. Translated: CASSTSGGYEQYF.

The rearrangement links TRBV6-6 to TRBJ2-7, with D perhaps matching TRBD2 (5 bases). Germline V gene data show CDR1 as MNHNY and CDR2 as SVGAGI (reference sequence). The CDR3 length is 16 residues. The germline V and J ends were trimmed by 6 bases and 4 bases, with 22 bases remaining between them. CDR3 in DNA: TGTGCCAGCAGGGAGGACCCTCTAGATGGGGTTTACGAGCAGTACTTC. It codes for CASREDPLDGVYEQYF.

The chain combines TRBV18 with TRBJ2-5; 8 bases are shared with TRBD2. V was pared by 2 bases and J by 5 bases, with 10 bases of the junction left unmatched. CDR3 length: 16 amino acids. CDR1 is KGHSH and CDR2 is LQKENI in the germline V gene. The CDR3 protein is CASSPAGGPFGETQYF. The CDR3 DNA is TGTGCCAGCTCACCAGCGGGAGGCCCCTTTGGGGAGACCCAGTACTTC.

The J gene is TRBJ2-1, the V gene TRBV4-1; D is undetermined. Per germline, CDR1 MGHRA and CDR2 YSYEKL. This CDR3 is 12 amino acids long. V lost 5 bases, J lost 7 bases, and 9 bases lay in between. Written as DNA, the CDR3 is TGCGCCAGCAGCACCATGAGTAATGAGCAGTTCTTC. Its translation: CASSTMSNEQFF.

The rearrangement joins TRBV7-9 to TRBJ1-2; 7 bases align to TRBD1. In germline, CDR1 is SEHNR, CDR2 FQNEAQ (reference sequence). V was clipped by 2 bases and J by 4 bases; unmatched bases: 4. The CDR3 consists of 14 residues. CDR3 residues: CASSLIGTAYGYTF. The CDR3 bases are TGTGCCAGCAGCTTAATCGGGACAGCCTATGGCTACACCTTC.

The rearrangement links TRBV2 to TRBJ2-1, with 8 positions matching TRBD2. The CDR3 is 14 residues long. The germline CDR1 and CDR2 sequences are SNHLY and FYNNEI. V lost 6 bases and J lost 5; bases outside the gene matches: 6. CDR3 in amino acids: CASRTIGRDNEQFF. In DNA, the CDR3 is TGTGCCAGCAGGACTATCGGGAGGGACAATGAGCAGTTCTTC.

The chain joins TRBV27 to TRBJ1-1; D uncertain. Germline-derived CDR1 and CDR2 are MNHEY and SMNVEV (reference sequence). Trimming shortened V by 5 bases and J by 0 bases, and 19 bases separated the two germline ends. The CDR3 is 17 residues long. CDR3 region: CASSPLSTRLMNTEAFF. The CDR3 nucleotides read TGTGCCAGCAGTCCCTTGTCCACCAGGCTTATGAACACTGAAGCTTTCTTT.

The rearrangement uses TRBV29-1 and TRBJ2-7; D perhaps matches TRBD1 (6 bases). This CDR3 is built from 14 residues. Trimming shortened V by 7 bases and J by 3 bases, and 19 bases separated the two germline ends. Germline-derived CDR1 and CDR2 are SQVTM and ANQGSEA. CDR3: CSAEGGRGDYEQYF. The CDR3, as DNA: TGCAGCGCCGAGGGTGGCAGGGGAGACTACGAGCAGTACTTC.

Only one count was recorded for this clone. The V and J genes are TRBV9 and TRBJ2-1; D unresolved. The CDR3 runs to 12 residues. CDR1 is SGDLS, CDR2 YYNGEE, per germline. V lost 6 bases, J lost 4 bases, and 8 bases lay in between. CDR3 nucleotide sequence: TGTGCCAGCACCCAAGATTACAATGAGCAGTTCTTC. It specifies CASTQDYNEQFF.

The chain uses TRBV19 and TRBJ2-5, with 9 bases matching TRBD2. Germline V CDR1 and CDR2: LNHDA, SQIVND (reference sequence). V gave up 5 bases and J gave up 5 bases; unmatched junction bases: 9. The CDR3 is 15 amino acids. Here the CDR3 DNA reads TGTGCCAGTAGTGTTATAGCGGGAGAGGGGGAGACCCAGTACTTC. Translated, it gives CASSVIAGEGETQYF.

The chain couples TRBV7-2 to TRBJ2-1; no definite D call. This CDR3 has 12 residues. Trimming cost V 1 base and J 9 bases, with 7 bases left between them. Germline loops: CDR1 SGHTA, CDR2 FQGNSA. Written as DNA, the CDR3 is TGTGCCAGCAGCTTAGGTTTGAGTGAGCAGTTCTTC. Its translation: CASSLGLSEQFF. Supplemented by reference TRBV7-2 and TRBJ2-1, the full variable domain reads GAGVSQSPSNKVTEKGKDVELRCDPISGHTALYWYRQSLGQGLEFLIYFQGNSAPDKSGLPSDRFSAERTGGSVSTLTIQRTQQEDSAVYLCASSLGLSEQFFGPGTRLTVL.

In its sample, this clone was seen once. The chain recombines TRBV5-1 with TRBJ2-1, with 10 bases identical to TRBD2. J lost 6 bases, V lost 7 bases, and 10 bases had no gene match. The germline gives CDR1 SGHRS, CDR2 YFSETQ. This CDR3 has 15 residues. This CDR3 reads CASDSGTSEINEQFF. The CDR3 DNA sequence: TGCGCCAGCGATAGTGGGACTAGCGAGATCAATGAGCAGTTCTTC.

The chain combines TRBV7-9 with TRBJ2-2; D call uncertain. V gave up 5 bases and J gave up 2 bases, with 9 bases separating them. Germline assignment: CDR1 SEHNR and CDR2 FQNEAQ (reference sequence). There are 14 residues in the CDR3. Here the CDR3 DNA reads TGTGCCAGCAGCAACCGAGACAACACCGGGGAGCTGTTTTTT. It yields the protein CASSNRDNTGELFF.

This clone was picked up a small number of times. The V gene is TRBV29-1, the J gene TRBJ2-1; D uncertain. This CDR3 has 12 amino acids. V was pared by 0 bases and J by 4 bases, with 4 bases between. The germline CDR1 and CDR2 sequences are SQVTM and ANQGSEA. CDR3 residues: CSVEEVYNEQFF. As DNA, the CDR3 is TGCAGCGTTGAAGAAGTTTACAATGAGCAGTTCTTC.

This clone was recorded a few times. This chain links TRBV6-6 with TRBJ1-1; no clear D gene. V shed 4 bases and J shed 4 bases, with 10 bases lying between them. The CDR3 has 13 amino acids. CDR1 is MNHNY, CDR2 SVGAGI, per germline (reference sequence). CDR3 residues: CASSSLLGTEAFF. CDR3 DNA sequence: TGTGCCAGCAGTTCCCTCCTCGGCACTGAAGCTTTCTTT.

Only a few counts were recorded for this clone. The chain uses TRBV7-9 and TRBJ2-7, with a possible D match to TRBD2 (6 bases). CDR3 length: 13 amino acids. The V end lost 5 bases, the J end lost 4 bases, and 12 bases lay between the germline ends. The V gene's germline CDR1 is SEHNR and CDR2 FQNEAQ (reference sequence). The CDR3 bases are TGTGCCAGCAGCCCCCCCAGCGGGTACGAGCAGTACTTC. Encoded protein: CASSPPSGYEQYF.